This T cell receptor beta chain appears in the sequencing data of a study of T cell responses to AZD1222 COVID-19 vaccine. Regarding the study as a whole: All repertoire sampling was performed exclusively after the peak T cell response. Variant regions that are unmutated are reportedly the target of nearly half of spike-specific TCRs. The sample set comprised mostly white British donors with more females, and clonal diversity was possibly underestimated.

With regard to this clone: The antigen is not known.

V was pared by 3 bases and J by 0 bases, with 11 bases between. Germline loops: CDR1 SGHVS, CDR2 FNYEAQ. The CDR3 contains 16 residues. Data came from immunoSEQ multiplex PCR; TCRdb stores just in-frame clones and leaves some out. Of 70,000 to 80,000 clones in the sample, around three quarters were seen once. This chain links TRBV7-6 with TRBJ2-2, with D hard to call. The TCR sequence derives from an adult who received the AZD1222 COVID-19 vaccine. The specimen was peripheral blood, collected 28 days after the second AZD1222 dose. The CDR3 loop reads CASSLTTQANTGELFF. The CDR3 DNA is TGTGCCAGCAGCTTGACGACCCAAGCGAACACCGGGGAGCTGTTTTTT.